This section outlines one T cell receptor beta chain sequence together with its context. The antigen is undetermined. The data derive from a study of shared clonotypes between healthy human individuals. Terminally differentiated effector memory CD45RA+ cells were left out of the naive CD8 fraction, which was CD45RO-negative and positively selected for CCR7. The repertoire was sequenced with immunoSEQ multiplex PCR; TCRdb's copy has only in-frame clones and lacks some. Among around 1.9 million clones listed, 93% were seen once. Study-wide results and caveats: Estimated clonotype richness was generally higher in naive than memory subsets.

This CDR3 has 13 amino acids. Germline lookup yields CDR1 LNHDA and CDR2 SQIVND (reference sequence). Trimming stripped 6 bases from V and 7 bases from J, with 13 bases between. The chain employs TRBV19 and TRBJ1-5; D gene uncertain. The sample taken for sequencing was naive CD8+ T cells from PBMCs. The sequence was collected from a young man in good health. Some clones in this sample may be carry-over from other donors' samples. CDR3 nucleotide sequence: TGTGCCAGTAGAATGGGTCGAGCCCAGCCCCAGCATTTT. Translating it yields CASRMGRAQPQHF.